Presented here are 29 T cell receptor beta chains from one specimen sequenced in a study of blood T cell repertoires in COVID-19. TCRdb's copy holds only in-frame clones and misses some; the assay was immunoSEQ multiplex PCR. The table has about 110,000 clones, around four fifths seen once. Sequencing was performed on peripheral blood. These receptors all come from a woman aged 60-75 years with acute or convalescent COVID-19.

Details on this clone: The sample has other DNA sequences that encode this CDR3 too. The V gene is TRBV11-3, the J gene TRBJ1-1, with 9 bases aligning to TRBD1. This CDR3 spans 15 amino acids. J was trimmed by 2 bases and V by 5 bases; bases with no gene match: 6. CDR1 is SGHNT, CDR2 YENEEA, per germline. DNA of the CDR3: TGTGCCAGCAGCGTAACAGGGGGCCTCAACACTGAAGCTTTCTTT. Its protein product is CASSVTGGLNTEAFF.

Only a few counts were recorded for this clone. The rearrangement joins TRBV7-9 to TRBJ2-7, with D uncertain. There are 16 residues in the CDR3. Germline V gene data show CDR1 as SEHNR and CDR2 as FQNEAQ (reference sequence). Trimming removed 4 bases at V and 2 bases at J, with 18 bases between. The CDR3 spells CASSSFRWPEAYEQYF. The CDR3 DNA reads TGTGCCAGCAGCTCATTTAGGTGGCCCGAGGCCTACGAGCAGTACTTC.

This chain connects TRBV3-1 (or the pseudogene TRBV3-2) to TRBJ2-3; 7 positions match TRBD2. V gave up 6 bases and J gave up 1 base; unmatched junction bases: 7. Per germline, CDR1 LGHDT and CDR2 YNNKEL (reference sequence). This CDR3 spans 15 amino acids. This chain's CDR3 is CASSSTSGGTDTQYF. The CDR3, as DNA: TGTGCCAGCAGTTCGACAAGCGGGGGCACAGATACGCAGTATTTT.

This clone has more than one count but fewer than ten. This chain connects TRBV3-1 (or the pseudogene TRBV3-2) to TRBJ1-3; D gene uncertain. The germline V and J ends were trimmed by 1 base and 5 bases, with 3 bases remaining between them. This CDR3 is 12 amino acids long. Germline V gene sequence: CDR1 LGHDT, CDR2 YNNKEL (reference sequence). This CDR3 reads CASSQARNTIYF. The CDR3 DNA sequence: TGTGCCAGCAGCCAAGCTCGAAACACCATATATTTT.

The CDR3 loop is CASSRISGVAGELFF. CDR3 DNA sequence: TGTGCCAGCAGCCGGATTAGCGGGGTCGCCGGGGAGCTGTTTTTT. This chain joins TRBV3-1 (or the pseudogene TRBV3-2) and TRBJ2-2; 8 nucleotides align to TRBD2. With V trimmed by 4 bases and J by 6 bases, 7 bases remained unmatched. This CDR3 region has 15 residues. Germline values: CDR1 LGHDT, CDR2 YNNKEL (reference sequence).

This chain connects TRBV20-1 to TRBJ1-1; D ambiguous. Germline V lookup: CDR1 DFQATT, CDR2 SNEGSKA (reference sequence). V dropped 0 bases and J dropped 8 bases, with 7 bases sitting between them. The CDR3 is 11 amino acids. The CDR3 loop reads CSAREMEEAFF. DNA of the CDR3: TGCAGTGCTAGAGAGATGGAGGAAGCTTTCTTT.

This chain links TRBV28 with TRBJ1-2; D might be TRBD1 (5 bases). The V and J ends lost 6 bases and 1 base respectively, with 9 bases between them. The CDR3 extends over 13 amino acids. The germline V gene encodes CDR1 MDHEN and CDR2 SYDVKM. The CDR3 DNA is TGTGCCAGCAGCATACAGGATAACTATGGCTACACCTTC. Its protein is CASSIQDNYGYTF.

The genes are TRBV18 and TRBJ1-1; possibly TRBD1 for D (5 bases). The CDR3 runs 13 residues. Trimming took off 6 bases at V and 2 bases at J, with 10 bases between the two ends. Germline CDR1 and CDR2: KGHSH and LQKENI. This CDR3 is CASSRQTNTEAFF. CDR3 bases: TGTGCCAGCTCTCGACAGACAAACACTGAAGCTTTCTTT. The complete variable domain, with remaining parts taken from reference TRBV18 and TRBJ1-1, reads NAGVMQNPRHLVRRRGQEARLRCSPMKGHSHVYWYRQLPEEGLKFMVYLQKENIIDESGMPKERFSAEFPKEGPSILRIQQVVRGDSAAYFCASSRQTNTEAFFGQGTRLTVV.

The chain combines TRBV6-5 with TRBJ1-2, with TRBD1 identical over 8 bases. Germline V gene lookup returns CDR1 MNHEY and CDR2 SVGAGI. The CDR3 is 15 residues long. V gave up 0 bases and J gave up 8 bases; unmatched junction bases: 8. Here the CDR3 reads CASSYSPGGAAGYTF. The CDR3 DNA reads as TGTGCCAGCAGTTACTCTCCAGGGGGCGCCGCGGGCTACACCTTC.

V gene TRBV30 combines with J gene TRBJ1-5, with D perhaps TRBD1 (5 bases). The germline V gene encodes CDR1 GTSNPN and CDR2 SVGIG (reference sequence). Between the trimmed V and J ends, which lost 0 bases and 7 bases, there was a span of 13 bases. The CDR3 runs 14 residues. As DNA, the CDR3 is TGTGCCTGGAGTGTACTGGGGGGGGACCAGCCCCAGCATTTT. Encoded protein: CAWSVLGGDQPQHF.

The chain combines TRBV9 with TRBJ1-1; 8 bases are shared with TRBD1. Germline V gene sequence: CDR1 SGDLS, CDR2 YYNGEE. V lost 0 bases, J lost 7 bases, and 11 bases stayed unmatched. This CDR3 has 16 residues. Written as DNA, the CDR3 is TGTGCCAGCAGCGTAGTAGGGGCCGGGACAGGAGGTGAAGCTTTCTTT. Translation gives CASSVVGAGTGGEAFF. The variable domain in full, with the rest retrieved from reference TRBV9 and TRBJ1-1, is DSGVTQTPKHLITATGQRVTLRCSPRSGDLSVYWYQQSLDQGLQFLIQYYNGEERAKGNILERFSAQQFPDLHSELNLSSLELGDSALYFCASSVVGAGTGGEAFFGQGTRLTVV.

This clone was seen a single time. V is TRBV5-1 and J is TRBJ2-1, with D possibly TRBD2 on 6 matching bases. Trimming stripped 1 base from V and 8 bases from J, with 13 bases between. The CDR3 sequence is 14 residues long. Germline CDR1 is SGHRS and CDR2 is YFSETQ. CDR3 bases: TGCGCCAGCAGCTTGATGGGGGGTCGGGATGAGCAGTTCTTC. The encoded protein is CASSLMGGRDEQFF.

J is TRBJ2-1 and V is TRBV4-2, with D perhaps matching TRBD2 (6 bases). CDR3 length equals 15 residues. Germline CDR1 and CDR2: LGHNA and YNFKEQ. V was trimmed by 4 bases and J by 2 bases, leaving 12 bases between them. The CDR3, as DNA: TGTGCCAGCAGCCCCTCTCGCGGGGCCTACAATGAGCAGTTCTTC. Its translation is CASSPSRGAYNEQFF.

V is TRBV5-1 and J is TRBJ1-4; 9 bases are a match to TRBD1. Germline values: CDR1 SGHRS, CDR2 YFSETQ. V lost 3 bases, J lost 4 bases, and 4 bases stayed unmatched. CDR3 size: 15 residues. The CDR3 loop reads CASSSMGQGNEKLFF. CDR3 nucleotides: TGCGCCAGCAGCTCGATGGGACAGGGTAATGAAAAACTGTTTTTT.

The V and J genes are TRBV5-6 and TRBJ2-5, with D possibly being TRBD1 (6 bases). V gave up 4 bases and J gave up 1 base, with 11 bases separating them. Germline lookup yields CDR1 SGHDT and CDR2 YYEEEE. This CDR3 is 14 amino acids long. The CDR3 reads CASSKQGFQETQYF. For the CDR3, the DNA is TGTGCCAGCAGCAAACAGGGTTTCCAAGAGACCCAGTACTTC.

This clone was picked up a small number of times. The chain is built from TRBV7-2 and TRBJ1-1; TRBD1 matches 8 bases. V lost 7 bases, J lost 6 bases, and 19 bases stayed unmatched. The length of the CDR3 is 17 residues. Per germline, CDR1 SGHTA and CDR2 FQGNSA. The CDR3 reads CASMRRAGGGSVPEAFF. CDR3 in DNA: TGTGCCAGCATGCGCCGGGCAGGGGGCGGATCAGTACCTGAAGCTTTCTTT.

The chain recombines TRBV5-1 with TRBJ1-4; the D gene is possibly TRBD1 (5 bases). In germline, CDR1 is SGHRS, CDR2 YFSETQ. This CDR3 contains 12 residues. Trimming took 5 bases from V and 7 from J, leaving 9 bases between them. The CDR3, as DNA: TGCGCCAGCAGGCCAGACAGTGAAAAACTGTTTTTT. Amino acid sequence: CASRPDSEKLFF.

The chain carries TRBV6-5 and TRBJ2-5, with D perhaps TRBD1 (5 bases). Trimming removed 6 bases from V and 2 bases from J, with 7 bases in between. The V gene's germline CDR1 is MNHEY and CDR2 SVGAGI. This CDR3 is 12 amino acids long. This chain's CDR3 is CASRDRQETQYF. CDR3 bases: TGTGCCAGCAGAGACAGACAAGAGACCCAGTACTTC.

The rearrangement links TRBV7-2 to TRBJ1-2, with a possible D match to TRBD1 (6 bases). Trimming removed 2 bases from V and 5 bases from J, with 12 bases in between. The CDR3 length is 14 residues. Per germline, CDR1 SGHTA and CDR2 FQGNSA. CDR3 sequence: CASSLTGSGYGYTF. The CDR3 DNA follows: TGTGCCAGCAGCTTAACAGGGTCTGGTTATGGCTACACCTTC.

As DNA, the CDR3 is TGTGCCAGCAGCTTAGACCCCGACAGGGGTGGCGAGCAGTACTTC. Its translation is CASSLDPDRGGEQYF. The rearrangement links TRBV7-6 to TRBJ2-7; TRBD1 matches 8 bases. Trimming cost V 1 base and J 6 bases; bases outside gene matches: 8. CDR1 is SGHVS and CDR2 is FNYEAQ in the germline V gene. The CDR3 spans 15 residues. Full variable domain (remainder filled in from reference TRBV7-6 and TRBJ2-7): GAGVSQSPRYKVTKRGQDVALRCDPISGHVSLYWYRQALGQGPEFLTYFNYEAQQDKSGLPNDRFSAERPEGSISTLTIQRTEQRDSAMYRCASSLDPDRGGEQYFGPGTRLTVT.

J is TRBJ2-3 and V is TRBV24-1; D might be TRBD2 (6 bases). Per the germline V gene, CDR1 is KGHDR and CDR2 is SFDVKD. The CDR3 has 13 residues. V gave up 9 bases and J gave up 1 base, with 10 bases separating them. The CDR3 DNA is TGTGCCACCGGAATAGCGGGCACAGATACGCAGTATTTT. Its translation is CATGIAGTDTQYF.

The rearrangement links TRBV19 to TRBJ2-1; 7 nucleotides line up with TRBD2. Germline-derived CDR1 and CDR2 are LNHDA and SQIVND (reference sequence). V was clipped by 5 bases and J by 8 bases; unmatched bases: 6. This CDR3 is built from 13 residues. CDR3 loop: CASSVGLDYEQFF. The DNA of the CDR3 is TGTGCCAGTAGTGTAGGACTAGATTATGAGCAGTTCTTC.

The chain recombines TRBV15 with TRBJ2-7; D is possibly TRBD2 (6 bases). The CDR3 is made up of 16 amino acids. The V gene lost 0 bases and the J gene lost 4 bases, with 16 bases spanning the gap. CDR1 and CDR2 (germline): LNHNV, YYDKDF (reference sequence). The CDR3 region has the DNA TGTGCCACCAGCAGAGATCGGAGGGGAGGCCTTTACGAGCAGTACTTC. Its protein product is CATSRDRRGGLYEQYF.

This rearrangement joins TRBV2 to TRBJ2-5; the D is unclear. This CDR3 has 12 residues. V was shortened by 7 bases and J by 5 bases, with 11 bases between the two germline ends. Germline V gene lookup returns CDR1 SNHLY and CDR2 FYNNEI. The CDR3 is CASTPFRETQYF. The CDR3 coding sequence is TGTGCCAGCACCCCTTTCCGTGAGACCCAGTACTTC.

The genes are TRBV11-3 and TRBJ2-7; perhaps TRBD1 as D (6 bases). CDR1 and CDR2 from the germline V gene are SGHNT and YENEEA. The V end was cut by 5 bases, the J end by 2 bases, with 13 bases between. The CDR3 extends over 14 amino acids. The CDR3 sequence is CASSPRDTTYEQYF. In DNA, the CDR3 is TGTGCCAGCAGCCCCCGGGACACAACCTACGAGCAGTACTTC.

J is TRBJ2-4 and V is TRBV24-1, with 7 bases that match TRBD1. With V trimmed by 2 bases and J by 4 bases, 4 bases remained unmatched. Germline V gene sequence: CDR1 KGHDR, CDR2 SFDVKD. The CDR3 consists of 15 residues. The CDR3 reads CATSDSGTAKNIQYF. In DNA form, the CDR3 reads TGTGCCACCAGTGATTCCGGGACAGCAAAAAACATTCAGTACTTC.

This clone was detected once. The genes are TRBV4-3 and TRBJ1-1, with 7 positions matching TRBD1. The ends lost 4 bases at V and 9 bases at J; junction bases unmatched: 5. The CDR3 is 12 amino acids. CDR1 LGHNA and CDR2 YSLEER come from the germline V gene. The CDR3: CASSPGQDQAFF. Written as DNA, the CDR3 is TGCGCCAGCAGCCCCGGACAGGATCAAGCTTTCTTT.

The chain carries TRBV14 and TRBJ2-7; 13 bases line up with TRBD2. The CDR3 contains 14 residues. Trimming at V came to 3 bases and at J to 12 bases, leaving 8 bases not matched to a gene. From germline, CDR1 is SGHDN and CDR2 FVKESK. This CDR3 reads CASSQPGLAGQTYF. CDR3 DNA sequence: TGTGCCAGCAGCCAGCCGGGACTAGCGGGGCAGACGTACTTC.

The chain uses TRBV7-8 and TRBJ1-5; 8 bases are shared with TRBD1. The CDR3 totals 17 residues. Germline-derived CDR1 and CDR2 are SGHVS and FQNEAQ. Losses at the gene ends were 5 bases for V and 0 bases for J; bases not matched to a gene: 9. The CDR3 DNA follows: TGTGCCAGCAGCCCCGACAGGGGTCCTTTTAGCAATCAGCCCCAGCATTTT. Translated, it gives CASSPDRGPFSNQPQHF.